This is a list of T cell receptor beta chains from one sample in a study of T cell repertoires in cytomegalovirus infection. Which antigens these TCRs recognize remains unknown. A single record per CDR3 protein comes from TCRdb applying MiXCR to the reads. The profile shows about 830,000 distinct CDR3 sequences, less than 35% of them singletons. The source material was cultured CD8+ T cells from PBMCs, sampled from culture after CMV antigen stimulation. The receptors were sampled from a human donor in good health (CMV status not recorded). Some clones in this sample may be carry-over from other donors' samples. CDR3s include the opening cysteine and the closing phenylalanine or tryptophan. Each record gives: clone size, J gene, V gene, CDR3 protein. Size tells how often a clone was seen (once, few, many) or the class of an expanded clone, and some rows leave it out.

size: .
J: TRBJ2-7
V: TRBV6-1
CDR3: CASSEDGDEQYF

size: many
J: TRBJ1-6
V: TRBV7-2
CDR3: CASSPNGGAPYNSPLHF

size: .
J: TRBJ2-1
V: TRBV6-2/TRBV6-3
CDR3: CASSASGTGLDEQFF

size: .
J: TRBJ2-1
V: TRBV4-1
CDR3: CASSQGLLAGARGQFF

size: .
J: TRBJ2-5
V: TRBV15
CDR3: CATSSSRQDQETQYF

size: .
J: TRBJ2-1
V: TRBV27
CDR3: CATKLRGADEQFF

size: few
J: TRBJ2-5
V: TRBV11-2
CDR3: CASSLVARGHETQYF

size: .
J: TRBJ2-1
V: TRBV6-6
CDR3: CASGHRGQSYNEQFF

size: .
J: TRBJ1-1
V: TRBV12-3/TRBV12-4
CDR3: CASSYGATEAFF

size: .
J: TRBJ1-1
V: TRBV19
CDR3: CASSIAGGYTEAFF

size: few
J: TRBJ2-7
V: TRBV15
CDR3: CATSDGTGLYEQYF

size: once
J: TRBJ2-5
V: TRBV5-5
CDR3: CASGTDQETQYF

size: medium-sized
J: TRBJ2-3
V: TRBV7-2
CDR3: CASSFGYRTASVGTDTQYF

size: .
J: TRBJ1-2
V: TRBV19
CDR3: CASSHQTGYGYTF

size: few
J: TRBJ2-3
V: TRBV6-5
CDR3: CASSYSDRDSTDTQYF

size: .
J: TRBJ2-7
V: TRBV20-1
CDR3: CSARGLGQGMGYEQYF

size: many
J: TRBJ1-6
V: TRBV7-3
CDR3: CASSLYESSYNSPLHF

size: few
J: TRBJ1-1
V: TRBV6-1
CDR3: CASSEGRWGGNTEAFF

size: few
J: TRBJ2-2
V: TRBV7-8
CDR3: CASSLLDSYTGELFF

size: .
J: TRBJ1-5
V: TRBV27
CDR3: CASSLVGRANQPQHF

size: many
J: TRBJ2-7
V: TRBV6-5
CDR3: CASSYQLLTGGTQQYF

size: many
J: TRBJ2-3
V: TRBV7-6
CDR3: CASSLVVTDTQYF

size: .
J: TRBJ1-2
V: TRBV20-1
CDR3: CSAKPSTNYGYTF

size: .
J: TRBJ1-1
V: TRBV6-5
CDR3: CASRDRGGNTEAFF

size: few
J: TRBJ2-1
V: TRBV27
CDR3: CASGLTDPLSNEQFF

size: .
J: TRBJ1-1
V: TRBV5-1
CDR3: CASSPVLGTNTEAFF

size: .
J: TRBJ2-1
V: TRBV7-3
CDR3: CASSPTGSTEQFF

size: few
J: TRBJ1-5
V: TRBV15
CDR3: CATSPDSSNQPQHF